What follows is one T cell receptor (beta chain) and its context. The data derive from a study of blood T cell repertoires in COVID-19. In the study overall: Sources were T cells, B-cell-depleted T cells, or PBMCs; the material itself was cDNA or gDNA.

In Cohort 3, a recovered donor had either two negative PCRs, clearance, or symptom resolution. The method was immunoSEQ multiplex PCR; TCRdb's version includes in-frame clones alone and lacks a portion of them. The sample has roughly 300,000 clones, around 86% seen once. The ends lost 12 bases at V and 0 bases at J; junction bases unmatched: 4. Germline V gives CDR1 KGHDR, CDR2 SFDVKD. This CDR3 region has 13 residues. The source is a woman between 18 and 29 years old who had recovered from COVID-19. This chain links TRBV24-1 with TRBJ1-1; 9 nucleotides match TRBD1. Sequences were obtained from PBMCs or T cells enriched from blood (not recorded which). The DNA for the CDR3 is TGTGCCGTACGACAGGGGGTGAACACTGAAGCTTTCTTT. Translated, it gives CAVRQGVNTEAFF.